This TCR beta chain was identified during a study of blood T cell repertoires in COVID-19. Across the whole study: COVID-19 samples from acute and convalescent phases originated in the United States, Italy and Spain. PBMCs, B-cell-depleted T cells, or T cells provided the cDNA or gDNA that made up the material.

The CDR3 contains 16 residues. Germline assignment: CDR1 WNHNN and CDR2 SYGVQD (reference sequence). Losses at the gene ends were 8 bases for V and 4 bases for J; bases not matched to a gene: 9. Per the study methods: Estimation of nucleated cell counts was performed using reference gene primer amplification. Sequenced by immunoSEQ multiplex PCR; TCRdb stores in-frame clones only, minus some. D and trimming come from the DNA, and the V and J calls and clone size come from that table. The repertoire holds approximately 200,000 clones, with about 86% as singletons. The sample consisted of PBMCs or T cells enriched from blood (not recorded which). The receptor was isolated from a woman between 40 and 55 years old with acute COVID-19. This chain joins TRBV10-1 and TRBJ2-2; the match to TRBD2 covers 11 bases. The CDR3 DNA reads TGCGCCAGCTCGGATAGCGGGAGGGCCTCCACCGGGGAGCTGTTTTTT. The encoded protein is CASSDSGRASTGELFF.